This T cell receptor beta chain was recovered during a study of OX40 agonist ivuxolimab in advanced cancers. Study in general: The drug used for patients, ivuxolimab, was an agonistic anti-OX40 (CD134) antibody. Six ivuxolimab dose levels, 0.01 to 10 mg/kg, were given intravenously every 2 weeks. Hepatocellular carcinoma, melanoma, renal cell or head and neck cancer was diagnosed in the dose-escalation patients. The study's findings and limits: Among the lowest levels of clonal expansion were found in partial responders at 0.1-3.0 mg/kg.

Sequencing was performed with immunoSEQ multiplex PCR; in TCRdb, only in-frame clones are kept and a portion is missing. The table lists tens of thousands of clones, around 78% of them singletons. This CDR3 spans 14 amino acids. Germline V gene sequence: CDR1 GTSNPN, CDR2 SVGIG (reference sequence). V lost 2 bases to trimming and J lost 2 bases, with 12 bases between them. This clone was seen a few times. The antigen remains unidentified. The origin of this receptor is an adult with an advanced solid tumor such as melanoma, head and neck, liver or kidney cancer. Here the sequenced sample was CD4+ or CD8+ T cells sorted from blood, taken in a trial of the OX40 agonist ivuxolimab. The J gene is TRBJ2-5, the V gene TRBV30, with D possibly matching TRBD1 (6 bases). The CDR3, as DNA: TGTGCCTGGAGTAGGATGGGGGCTCAAGAGACCCAGTACTTC. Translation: CAWSRMGAQETQYF.